This entry describes one T cell receptor (beta chain). TCRdb re-called the 5' RACE reads with MiXCR, one entry per CDR3 protein. The profile covers just over 350,000 distinct CDR3 sequences, with roughly 20% appearing a single time and over 10% taken by the ten largest. This sample is part of a study of CD8 T cells in ankylosing spondylitis. Sequencing used blood, either unsorted or a sorted T cell fraction (not recorded which). This sequence originates from a male donor with ankylosing spondylitis or in good health (not recorded which).

The CDR3 DNA reads as TGTGCCAGCAGCCTACTACAGGGGGGAAAGTACAATGAGCAGTTCTTC. As protein: CASSLLQGGKYNEQFF. This chain uses TRBV7-9 with TRBJ2-1; 8 nucleotides match TRBD1. Germline trimming cut 5 bases from V and 4 bases from J; bases unmatched to any gene: 10. The CDR3 spans 16 residues. Germline V gives CDR1 SEHNR, CDR2 FQNEAQ (reference sequence).